This T cell receptor (beta chain) was retrieved from a study of blood T cell repertoires in COVID-19 (dated by TCRdb to 2018 to 2021). Background for the entire study: Samples covering the acute and convalescent phases of COVID-19 were provided by collaborators in the United States, Italy and Spain. The material from the prospective study consisted of cDNA or gDNA derived from T cells, B-cell-depleted T cells, or PBMCs. The samples were drawn from two sources: the first 160 participants of the ongoing ImmuneRACE study, and 1,254 subjects contributed by 6 global collaborators. The dataset comprised deeply sampled blood TCRbeta repertoires from subjects exposed to, actively infected with, or recovered from COVID-19. The repertoires were released in a freely available public database meant as a resource for research on the immune response to SARS-CoV-2. The sample metadata nearly always contained a de-identified subject ID, COVID-19 status, age in years and sex. Where available, HLA class I and class II types were taken from metadata supplied by the sample provider and were not determined by assay-based typing. Summary of the overall study and its limitations: The quantity of clinical and demographic metadata differed by source and by participant and was supplied without curation.

The immunoSEQ Assay, a bias-controlled multiplex PCR, was used to amplify TCRbeta CDR3 regions from genomic DNA. The authors processed their data as follows. Nucleated cell counts per sample were estimated from amplification of reference gene primers within the assay. To quantify the absolute abundance of each unique TCRbeta CDR3 rearrangement, sequence reads were collapsed and filtered. For each sample, productive Simpson clonality was calculated as the square root of Simpson's diversity index over productive rearrangements. TCRdb holds this immuneACCESS table with in-frame rearrangements only. Some clones are missing; in checked studies, unresolved V genes explain under half, and the rest has no known cause. The V and J calls and clone size were taken over from that table, and D and trimming were inferred from the DNA. Here the sample has 180,000 or so clones; over 80% occur a single time. 13% of the sample lies in the top ten.

Participants in the prospective study were aged about 18 to 89 years, lived in under 30 United States geographic areas, and enrolled through a virtual design. In the prospective study, cohorts were assigned on the basis of participant-reported clinical history obtained from a screening survey and a study questionnaire. ImmuneRACE Cohort 3 recovered participants were defined by two consecutive negative NP/OP PCR tests, healthcare professional clearance, or symptom resolution. In the prospective study, mobile phlebotomists collected whole blood, serum and a nasopharyngeal or oropharyngeal swab from each participant. Additional blood draws and questionnaires over an approximately two-month period could optionally be provided by prospective study participants. Before DNA extraction, blood samples from the prospective study were shipped at room temperature or frozen. The germline V gene encodes CDR1 SGHRS and CDR2 YFSETQ. Trimming removed 0 bases from V and 0 bases from J; the gene matches leave 2 bases unexplained. The CDR3 sequence holds 16 residues, the cysteine and phenylalanine included. Only the CDR3 portion is preserved as DNA: 48 bases, with reading frame beginning at the first base.

Turning to this clone: There is no known antigen for this receptor. Qualities for individual bases were not recorded, and no much larger clone is one base off. This CDR3 is also generated by other DNA sequences in the sample.

The rearranged chain carries TRBV5-1 and TRBJ2-1, with TRBD2 matching 8 junction bases. What was sequenced was PBMCs or T cells enriched from blood (not recorded which). The TCR sequence derives from a woman in her fifties or sixties who had recovered from COVID-19. The DNA is as follows: TGCGCCAGCAGCTTGGGTGGGACTAGCTCCTACAATGAGCAGTTCTTC. The translation is CASSLGGTSSYNEQFF.